The text below deals with one T cell receptor beta chain. The source of the sample is a study of blood T cell repertoires in COVID-19. For the study at large: COVID-19 samples collected from the United States, Italy and Spain covered acute and convalescent phases. T cells, B-cell-depleted T cells, or PBMCs provided the cDNA or gDNA that served as material.

Authors' methods: Quantification of nucleated cells was approximated via reference gene primer amplification. Generated by immunoSEQ multiplex PCR, the TCRdb table keeps only in-frame clones and is missing some. V and J calls and clone size are given by that table; D and trimming were obtained from the DNA. Of around 230,000 clones listed, 86% were seen once; the top ten hold around 2.2%. This CDR3 contains 13 residues. V lost 3 bases and J 5 bases, leaving 8 bases between the germline ends. The germline gives CDR1 SSHAT, CDR2 FNYEAQ (reference sequence). V gene TRBV7-7 combines with J gene TRBJ2-1; unclear D gene. This sequence was found in a man aged 25 to 40 who had recovered from COVID-19. Input material: peripheral blood. CDR3 protein: CASSLSENNEQFF. The DNA of the CDR3 is TGTGCCAGCAGCTTGTCAGAAAACAATGAGCAGTTCTTC.